This is a list of T cell receptor beta chains from one sample in a study of CD8+ T cells in alopecia areata. Libraries were prepared by immunoSEQ multiplex PCR; TCRdb keeps only in-frame clonotypes and omits some of them. The sample includes under 350,000 clones, roughly 60% of them seen just once. The source was CD4+ T cells sorted from blood, collected at week 24, from a patient treated with tofacitinib. The origin of the receptors is a human donor with alopecia areata. The CDR3 runs from the conserved cysteine through the conserved F or W. The order of the fields is J gene, clone size, D gene, V gene, CDR3 protein, CDR3 DNA. D genes are given only for firm matches. Clone size is given for some rows only: seen once, a few or many times, or a class if the clone is expanded.

TRBJ1-1,-,-,TRBV6-5,CASTPKSPNTEAFF,TGTGCCAGCACCCCTAAATCACCGAACACTGAAGCTTTCTTT
TRBJ2-1,few,TRBD2,TRBV5-8,CASSPGLVGNEQFF,TGTGCCAGCAGCCCGGGACTAGTGGGCAATGAGCAGTTCTTC
TRBJ1-5,few,-,TRBV5-1,CASSPGQIGQPQHF,TGCGCCAGCAGCCCTGGACAGATCGGTCAGCCCCAGCATTTT
TRBJ1-2,few,-,TRBV28,CASRENYGYTF,TGTGCCAGCAGAGAGAACTATGGCTACACCTTC
TRBJ2-7,once,-,TRBV5-6,CASSLVDRGEARQYF,TGTGCCAGCAGCTTGGTTGACAGAGGGGAGGCACGGCAGTACTTC
TRBJ2-2,-,TRBD2,TRBV7-9,CASSNKKRGANTGELFF,TGTGCCAGCAGCAACAAGAAGCGGGGGGCGAACACCGGGGAGCTGTTTTTT
TRBJ2-7,-,-,TRBV5-1,CATSDGYEQYF,TGCGCCACCTCAGACGGCTACGAGCAGTACTTC
TRBJ1-1,-,-,TRBV29-1,CSVVHGQGNTEAFF,TGCAGCGTTGTTCATGGGCAGGGGAACACTGAAGCTTTCTTT
TRBJ2-7,-,-,TRBV6-5,CASSLAGGGYEQYF,TGTGCCAGCAGTCTCGCCGGGGGTGGGTACGAGCAGTACTTC
TRBJ2-2,-,-,TRBV5-1,CASSLRGRPENTGELFF,TGCGCCAGCAGCTTGAGGGGCCGGCCAGAGAACACCGGGGAGCTGTTTTTT
TRBJ2-4,-,-,TRBV4-1,CASSQAQLGHIQYF,TGCGCCAGCAGCCAAGCCCAACTAGGGCACATTCAGTACTTC
TRBJ2-7,-,-,TRBV5-1,CASRSRQGNIYEQYF,TGCGCCAGCAGGTCTAGGCAGGGGAATATCTACGAGCAGTACTTC
TRBJ2-7,-,-,TRBV4-1,CASSQGQGVTSYEQYF,TGCGCCAGCAGCCAAGGGCAAGGGGTGACCAGCTACGAGCAGTACTTC
TRBJ1-6,few,-,TRBV5-1,CASSPQGQGSPLHF,TGCGCCAGCAGCCCACAGGGCCAAGGTTCACCCCTCCACTTT
TRBJ2-7,once,-,TRBV5-6,CASSFLGHTSSYEQYF,TGTGCCAGCAGCTTCCTGGGGCACACGAGCTCCTACGAGCAGTACTTC
TRBJ2-5,-,-,TRBV6-1,CASRWGSGETQYF,TGTGCCAGCAGATGGGGGAGCGGGGAGACCCAGTACTTC
TRBJ1-2,-,-,TRBV2,CASSDLGNYGYTF,TGTGCCAGCAGTGATTTAGGGAACTATGGCTACACCTTC
TRBJ1-6,-,TRBD1,TRBV30,CAWTGTGYSPLHF,TGTGCCTGGACCGGGACAGGATATTCACCCCTCCACTTT
TRBJ1-2,-,TRBD1,TRBV30,CAWRGDSYGGYTF,TGTGCCTGGAGGGGGGACAGCTATGGAGGGTACACCTTC
TRBJ2-1,once,-,TRBV7-9,CASSLIDYPGNEQFF,TGTGCCAGCAGCTTAATAGACTACCCTGGGAATGAGCAGTTCTTC
TRBJ2-2,-,-,TRBV7-9,CASSLQSTGELFF,TGTGCCAGCAGCCTTCAGTCCACCGGGGAGCTGTTTTTT
TRBJ2-4,-,-,TRBV19,CASSSQGGGNIQYF,TGTGCCAGTAGTTCGCAGGGTGGTGGCAACATTCAGTACTTC